The rows below give T cell receptor beta chains drawn from one sample of a study of T cell repertoires in cytomegalovirus infection. TCRdb fed the reads into MiXCR, producing one record per CDR3 protein. The sample has approximately 500,000 distinct CDR3 sequences, 16% seen once. Sequenced sample: CD8+ T cells from PBMCs. The receptors derive from a human donor in good health (CMV status not recorded). Some clones in this sample may be carry-over from other donors' samples. Both conserved end residues are part of each CDR3. Fields, in order: V gene, J gene, D gene, clone size, CDR3 protein, CDR3 DNA. A D gene is named only where the DNA matches it firmly. The listing skips clone size in some rows; elsewhere it reads once, few, many or a size class.

TRBV15	TRBJ2-1	NA	few	CATSMDEYNEQFF	TGTGCCACCAGCATGGACGAATACAATGAGCAGTTCTTC
TRBV3-1	TRBJ2-6	NA	NA	CASSQDRVHSGANVLTF	TGTGCCAGCAGCCAAGACAGGGTACACTCTGGGGCCAACGTCCTGACTTTC
TRBV30	TRBJ1-1	NA	NA	CAWSVSTEAFF	TGTGCCTGGAGTGTAAGCACTGAAGCTTTCTTT
TRBV2	TRBJ2-7	NA	few	CASSGTYSYEQYF	TGTGCCAGCAGTGGGACCTATTCCTACGAGCAGTACTTC
TRBV12-3/TRBV12-4	TRBJ1-1	NA	many	CASSTRDKNTEAFF	TGTGCCAGCAGTACCCGGGACAAGAACACTGAAGCTTTCTTT
TRBV14	TRBJ2-7	NA	many	CASSFRGRPYEQYF	TGTGCCAGCAGTTTCCGGGGTCGACCCTACGAGCAGTACTTC
TRBV7-3	TRBJ1-1	NA	many	CASSLTSTSSNTEAFF	TGTGCCAGCAGCTTAACCAGCACGTCTTCGAACACTGAAGCTTTCTTT
TRBV20-1	TRBJ1-1	NA	NA	CSVPEMNTEAFF	TGCAGTGTTCCTGAGATGAACACTGAAGCTTTCTTT
TRBV24-1	TRBJ1-5	TRBD1	NA	CATSGGGGIDQPQHF	TGTGCCACCAGTGGAGGAGGGGGCATTGATCAGCCCCAGCATTTT
TRBV20-1	TRBJ2-3	NA	NA	CSARDLRGTDTQYF	TGCAGTGCTAGAGATCTCAGGGGCACAGATACGCAGTATTTT
TRBV7-9	TRBJ2-7	NA	few	CASSSGIRDPYEQYF	TGTGCCAGCAGCTCGGGAATCAGGGACCCCTACGAGCAGTACTTC
TRBV29-1	TRBJ2-4	NA	many	CSVVVGAKNIQYF	TGCAGCGTTGTTGTGGGAGCCAAAAACATTCAGTACTTC
TRBV24-1	TRBJ2-2	NA	NA	CATKDTTGELFF	TGTGCCACCAAAGACACCACCGGGGAGCTGTTTTTT
TRBV7-6	TRBJ2-3	TRBD1	many	CASSWDRGRTDTQYF	TGTGCCAGCAGCTGGGACAGGGGTCGCACAGATACGCAGTATTTT
TRBV7-9	TRBJ1-1	NA	many	CASSPGEGGTEAFF	TGTGCCAGCAGCCCAGGGGAAGGAGGAACTGAAGCTTTCTTT
TRBV28	TRBJ1-5	NA	many	CASSLEANNQPQHF	TGTGCCAGCAGTTTAGAAGCTAACAATCAGCCCCAGCATTTT
TRBV25-1	TRBJ1-1	NA	NA	CASSLAETFF	TGTGCCAGCAGTCTGGCGGAAACTTTCTTT
TRBV7-8	TRBJ1-1	NA	many	CASSLGSTVQTAFF	TGTGCCAGCAGCTTAGGTAGTACAGTACAGACCGCTTTCTTT
TRBV6-4	TRBJ2-2	TRBD2	few	CASSLTSGLTGELFF	TGTGCCAGCAGCTTGACTAGCGGGTTGACCGGGGAGCTGTTTTTT